The 11 T cell receptor beta chains listed next were all sequenced from one sample in a study of blood T cell repertoires in COVID-19 (dated by TCRdb to the early 2020s). The library was obtained by the immunoSEQ multiplex PCR assay. The source is immuneACCESS, and TCRdb retained only in-frame sequences with V and J called. Part of the clones is not carried over; for the studies checked, unresolved V genes explain less than half of this, and the remainder is unexplained. In this sample the table shows 110,000 to 150,000 clones, approximately 84% of which occur a single time. The ten largest clones capture roughly 8.3% of the sample. The sequenced sample was peripheral blood. The receptors originated from a woman of 80 years or more in a cohort sampled during active or convalescent COVID-19.

V is TRBV13 and J is TRBJ2-2; 8 bases are a match to TRBD2. This CDR3 region has 14 residues. V trimming: 6 bases; J trimming: 4 bases; junction bases outside the gene matches: 4. CDR1 is PRHDT, CDR2 FYEKMQ, per germline (reference sequence). The chain's CDR3 is CASRGLGSTGELFF. The CDR3 DNA is TGTGCCAGCAGGGGACTAGGGAGCACCGGGGAGCTGTTTTTT.

This clone showed up many times. The chain uses TRBV19 and TRBJ1-6, with TRBD1 as a possible D gene (5 bases). The CDR3 is 13 amino acids. Trimming removed 9 bases from V and 7 bases from J, with 13 bases in between. From germline, CDR1 is LNHDA and CDR2 SQIVND (reference sequence). CDR3 region: CASRFQGNSPLHF. DNA of the CDR3: TGTGCCAGCCGGTTCCAGGGCAATTCACCCCTCCACTTT.

The chain is built from TRBV6-4 and TRBJ2-2; D possibly corresponds to TRBD1 (6 bases). CDR3 size: 20 residues. V was clipped by 2 bases and J by 1 base, with 23 bases between them. From germline, CDR1 is MRHNA and CDR2 SNTAGT. The CDR3 protein is CASSDPTGRSLTKNTGELFF. In DNA form, the CDR3 reads TGTGCCAGCAGTGACCCGACAGGTAGGTCCCTTACCAAGAACACCGGGGAGCTGTTTTTT.

This rearrangement joins TRBV18 to TRBJ2-3; D remains ambiguous. Deletions cut 3 bases from V and 2 bases from J, with 12 bases between. From germline, CDR1 is KGHSH and CDR2 LQKENI. The CDR3 consists of 15 residues. The CDR3 sequence is CASSPITGNTDTQYF. DNA for the CDR3: TGTGCCAGCTCACCCATTACGGGTAACACAGATACGCAGTATTTT.

This chain connects TRBV7-4 to TRBJ1-5; 8 bases match TRBD1. Germline V gene lookup returns CDR1 SGHVT and CDR2 SQSDAQ. The length of the CDR3 is 15 residues. After removal of 5 bases from V and 6 bases from J, the junction contained 9 bases not matched to a gene. CDR3 residues: CASSTSRGQGQPQHF. CDR3 coding DNA: TGTGCCAGCAGCACCTCCAGGGGGCAGGGTCAGCCCCAGCATTTT.

The chain is built from TRBV5-5 and TRBJ2-2, with 9 bases lining up with TRBD1. This CDR3 contains 15 residues. Germline assignment: CDR1 SGHKS and CDR2 YYEKEE (reference sequence). The J segment lost 5 bases and the V segment lost 1 base, leaving 3 bases of the junction unmatched. The CDR3 DNA sequence: TGTGCCAGCAGCTTGACAGGGGGCGGAACCGGGGAGCTGTTTTTT. As protein: CASSLTGGGTGELFF.

This clone occurred once. The rearrangement links TRBV29-1 to TRBJ2-1, with TRBD2 as a possible D gene (6 bases). V was shortened by 7 bases and J by 5 bases, with 9 bases between the two germline ends. The CDR3 is made up of 11 amino acids. The germline gives CDR1 SQVTM, CDR2 ANQGSEA. The CDR3 sequence: CSGGADNEQFF. CDR3 in DNA: TGCAGCGGCGGGGCGGACAATGAGCAGTTCTTC.

The chain links TRBV3-1 (or the pseudogene TRBV3-2) to TRBJ1-5; the D gene is possibly TRBD1 (5 bases). The germline V and J ends were trimmed by 1 base and 4 bases, with 8 bases remaining between them. The V gene's germline CDR1 is LGHDT and CDR2 YNNKEL (reference sequence). The CDR3 is 14 amino acids. In DNA form, the CDR3 reads TGTGCCAGCAGCCAAGTGGGGGGGAATCAGCCCCAGCATTTT. It encodes CASSQVGGNQPQHF.

The chain combines TRBV6-6 with TRBJ1-1; possible D gene TRBD1, 6 bases. CDR1 is MNHNY, CDR2 SVGAGI, per germline (reference sequence). The CDR3 extends over 14 amino acids. The V end lost 2 bases, the J end lost 7 bases, and 14 bases lay between the germline ends. Here the CDR3 reads CASSYLGRGSEAFF. For the CDR3, the DNA is TGTGCCAGCAGTTACCTGGGCAGGGGCAGTGAAGCTTTCTTT.

CDR3 DNA sequence: TGTGCCATCAGTGAAGGTTCAGGGGGCCAATACAATGAGCAGTTCTTC. This encodes CAISEGSGGQYNEQFF. This rearrangement joins TRBV10-3 to TRBJ2-1, with 8 bases fitting TRBD1. V was pared by 3 bases and J by 4 bases, with 8 bases of the junction left unmatched. The CDR3 totals 16 residues. The germline gives CDR1 ENHRY, CDR2 SYGVKD.

The chain combines TRBV12-1 with TRBJ2-7; the table assigns TRBD2, which was not confirmed against the DNA. TRBV12-1 is recorded as a pseudogene. This CDR3 contains 17 residues. In nucleotides, the CDR3 is TGTGCCAGCAGCTTTGGTGGAGGGGTAGTGATCCCCTACGAGCAGTACTTC. Its translation is CASSFGGGVVIPYEQYF.